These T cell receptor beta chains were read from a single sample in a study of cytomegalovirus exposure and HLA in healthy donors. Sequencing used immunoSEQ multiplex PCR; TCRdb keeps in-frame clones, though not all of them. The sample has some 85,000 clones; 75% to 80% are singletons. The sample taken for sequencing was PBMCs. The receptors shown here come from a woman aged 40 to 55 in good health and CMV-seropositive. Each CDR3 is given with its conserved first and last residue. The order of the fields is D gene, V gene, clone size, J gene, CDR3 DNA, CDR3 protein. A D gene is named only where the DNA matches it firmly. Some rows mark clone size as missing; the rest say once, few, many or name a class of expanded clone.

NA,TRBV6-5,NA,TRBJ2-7,TGTGCCAGCAGTTACTCGAGCGGATCCTACGAGCAGTACTTC,CASSYSSGSYEQYF
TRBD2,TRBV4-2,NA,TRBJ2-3,TGTGCCAGCAGCCAAGAACTGACACTAGCGGAAACCTATACGCAGTATTTT,CASSQELTLAETYTQYF
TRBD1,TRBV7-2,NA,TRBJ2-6,TGTGCCAGCAGCCCACTGGACAGGCTGGGGGCCAACGTCCTGACTTTC,CASSPLDRLGANVLTF
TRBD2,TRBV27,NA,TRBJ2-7,TGTGCCAGCAGTTTACTTGCGGGAGGGCCACCGCAGTACTTC,CASSLLAGGPPQYF
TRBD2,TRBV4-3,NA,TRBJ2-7,TGCGCCAGCAGCCAATCGCGGGGGACCAACGAGCAGTACTTC,CASSQSRGTNEQYF
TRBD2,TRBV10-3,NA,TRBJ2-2,TGTGCCATCAGTACACTAGCGGCGAACACCGGGGAGCTGTTTTTT,CAISTLAANTGELFF
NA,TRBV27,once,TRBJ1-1,TGTGCGACCGGGATATCCACTGAAGCTTTCTTT,CATGISTEAFF
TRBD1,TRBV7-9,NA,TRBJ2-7,TGTGCCAGCAGCGCGAAGAGGGGACAGGGCTTCTACGAGCAGTACTTC,CASSAKRGQGFYEQYF
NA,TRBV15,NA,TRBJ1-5,TGTGCCACCAGCGGAAGAGGTGGCAGTGGAGTATTACCCCAGCATTTT,CATSGRGGSGVLPQHF
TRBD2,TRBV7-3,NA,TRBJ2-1,TGTGCCAGCAGCCGAACTGGGACTAGCGGGAAAGAGCAGTTCTTC,CASSRTGTSGKEQFF
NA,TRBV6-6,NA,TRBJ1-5,TGTGCCAGCAGTGGGCCCAATAGCAATCAGCCCCAGCATTTT,CASSGPNSNQPQHF
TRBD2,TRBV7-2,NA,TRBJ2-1,TGTGCCAGCAGGGACCGGGACTACTACAATGAGCAGTTCTTC,CASRDRDYYNEQFF
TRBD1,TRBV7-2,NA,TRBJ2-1,TGTGCCAGCAGCTATGGACAGGGATGGGCCAATGAGCAGTTCTTC,CASSYGQGWANEQFF
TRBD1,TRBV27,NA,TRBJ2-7,TGTGCCAGCAGTTTACGGGACAGGGGGTACGAGCAGTACTTC,CASSLRDRGYEQYF
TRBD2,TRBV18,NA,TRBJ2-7,TGTGCCAGCTCAGGCGGGAGCTCCTACGAGCAGTACTTC,CASSGGSSYEQYF
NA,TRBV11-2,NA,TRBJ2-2,TGTGCCAGCAGCTTAGTGGGGGTTAGCGGCGCTACCGGGGAGCTGTTTTTT,CASSLVGVSGATGELFF
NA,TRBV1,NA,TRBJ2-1,TGCACCAGCTGTCAGGCCGGGACTAGGAAGCAGTTCTTC,CTSCQAGTRKQFF
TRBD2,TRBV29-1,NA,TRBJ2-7,TGCAGCGCTCTCCTGACCGGGACTAGCCACGAGCAGTACTTC,CSALLTGTSHEQYF
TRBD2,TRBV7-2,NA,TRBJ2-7,TGTGCCAGCAGCTCATCAGCGGGAGGGAGCTCCTACGAGCAGTACTTC,CASSSSAGGSSYEQYF
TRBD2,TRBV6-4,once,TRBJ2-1,TGTGCCAGTGGAGCGGGAGAGTCCGATGAGCAGTTCTTC,CASGAGESDEQFF
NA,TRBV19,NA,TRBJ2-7,TGTGCCAGTAGCGGGGATCGCTCCTACGAGCAGTACTTC,CASSGDRSYEQYF
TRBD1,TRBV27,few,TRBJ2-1,TGTGCCAGCAGTTCAGACCGCCGGGACAGACAGTTCTTC,CASSSDRRDRQFF